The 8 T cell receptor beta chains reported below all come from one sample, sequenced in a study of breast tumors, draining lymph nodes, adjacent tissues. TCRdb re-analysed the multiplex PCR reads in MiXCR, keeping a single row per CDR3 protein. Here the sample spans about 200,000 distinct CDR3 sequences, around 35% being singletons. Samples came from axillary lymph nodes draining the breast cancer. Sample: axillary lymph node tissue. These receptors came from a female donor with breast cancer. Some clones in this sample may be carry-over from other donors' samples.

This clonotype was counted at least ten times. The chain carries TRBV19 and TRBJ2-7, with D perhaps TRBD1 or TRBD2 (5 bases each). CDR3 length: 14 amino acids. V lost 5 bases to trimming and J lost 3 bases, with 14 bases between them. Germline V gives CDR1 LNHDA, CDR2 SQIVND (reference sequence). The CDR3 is CASSHPGPSYEQYF. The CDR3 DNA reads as TGTGCCAGTAGTCATCCGGGACCCAGCTACGAGCAGTACTTC.

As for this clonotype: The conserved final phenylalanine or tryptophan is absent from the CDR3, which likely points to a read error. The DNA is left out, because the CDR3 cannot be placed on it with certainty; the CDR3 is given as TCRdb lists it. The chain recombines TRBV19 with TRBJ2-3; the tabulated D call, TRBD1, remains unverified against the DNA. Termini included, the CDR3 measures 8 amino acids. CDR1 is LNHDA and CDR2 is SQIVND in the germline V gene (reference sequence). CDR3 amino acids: CASSITRG.

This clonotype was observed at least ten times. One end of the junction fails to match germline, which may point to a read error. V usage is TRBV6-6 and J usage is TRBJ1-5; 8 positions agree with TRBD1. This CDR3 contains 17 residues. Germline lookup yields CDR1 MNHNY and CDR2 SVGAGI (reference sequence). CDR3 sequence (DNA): TGTGCCAGCAGTCACTCGAAGGGACAGGTTAGCAATCAGCCCCAGCATTTT. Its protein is CASSHSKGQVSNQPQHF.

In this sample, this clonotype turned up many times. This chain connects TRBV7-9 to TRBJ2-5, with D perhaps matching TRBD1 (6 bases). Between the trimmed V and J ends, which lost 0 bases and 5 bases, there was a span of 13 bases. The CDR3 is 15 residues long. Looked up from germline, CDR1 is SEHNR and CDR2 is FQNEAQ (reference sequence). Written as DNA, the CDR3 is TGTGCCAGCAGCTTAGCTATTTCTGGGGGCGAGACCCAGTACTTC. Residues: CASSLAISGGETQYF.

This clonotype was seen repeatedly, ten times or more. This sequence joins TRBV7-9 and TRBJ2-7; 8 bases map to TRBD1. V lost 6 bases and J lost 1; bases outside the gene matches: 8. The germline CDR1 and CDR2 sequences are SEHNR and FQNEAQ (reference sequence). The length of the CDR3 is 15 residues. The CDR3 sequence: CASSPDRGRSYEQYF. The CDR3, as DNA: TGTGCCAGCAGTCCAGACAGGGGTCGGTCCTACGAGCAGTACTTC.

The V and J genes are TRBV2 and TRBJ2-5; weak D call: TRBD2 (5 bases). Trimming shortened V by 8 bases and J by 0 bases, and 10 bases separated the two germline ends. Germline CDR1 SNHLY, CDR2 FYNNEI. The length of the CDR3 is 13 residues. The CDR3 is CASGWTYQETQYF. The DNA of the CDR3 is TGTGCCAGCGGGTGGACTTACCAAGAGACCCAGTACTTC.

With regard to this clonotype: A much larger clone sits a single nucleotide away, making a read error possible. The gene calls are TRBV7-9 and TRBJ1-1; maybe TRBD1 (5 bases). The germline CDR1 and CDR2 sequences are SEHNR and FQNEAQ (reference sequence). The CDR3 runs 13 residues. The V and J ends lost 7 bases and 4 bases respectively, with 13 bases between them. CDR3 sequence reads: CASKGRSGTEAFF. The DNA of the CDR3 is TGTGCCAGCAAGGGGAGGTCAGGCACTGAAGCTTTCTTT. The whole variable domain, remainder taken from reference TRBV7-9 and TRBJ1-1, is DTGVSQNPRHKITKRGQNVTFRCDPISEHNRLYWYRQTLGQGPEFLTYFQNEAQLEKSRLLSDRFSAERPKGSFSTLEIQRTEQGDSAMYLCASKGRSGTEAFFGQGTRLTVV.

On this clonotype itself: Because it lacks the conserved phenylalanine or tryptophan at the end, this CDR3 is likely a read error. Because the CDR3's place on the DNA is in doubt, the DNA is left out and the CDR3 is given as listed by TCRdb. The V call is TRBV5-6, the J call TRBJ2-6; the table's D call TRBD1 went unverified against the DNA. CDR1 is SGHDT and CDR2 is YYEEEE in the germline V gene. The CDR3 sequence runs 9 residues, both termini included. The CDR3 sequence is CASSLVWRT.